This T cell receptor beta chain is from a study of blood T cell repertoires in COVID-19. Turning to the study itself: Samples came from the United States, Italy and Spain, spanning acute and convalescent COVID-19.

This table comes from immunoSEQ multiplex PCR, and its TCRdb copy is limited to in-frame clones, with some not included. The data hold about 140,000 clones, with over 60% observed a single time. The germline CDR1 and CDR2 sequences are MNHEY and SVGAGI. This CDR3 is built from 14 residues. Trimming took off 6 bases at V and 10 bases at J, with 16 bases between the two ends. The sequenced sample was peripheral blood. The sequence derives from an elderly woman with active or convalescent COVID-19. J is TRBJ1-6 and V is TRBV6-5; perhaps TRBD1 as D (6 bases). CDR3 in DNA: TGTGCCAGCAGCTATTATCCCAGGGGCTCACCCCTCCACTTT. It specifies CASSYYPRGSPLHF.